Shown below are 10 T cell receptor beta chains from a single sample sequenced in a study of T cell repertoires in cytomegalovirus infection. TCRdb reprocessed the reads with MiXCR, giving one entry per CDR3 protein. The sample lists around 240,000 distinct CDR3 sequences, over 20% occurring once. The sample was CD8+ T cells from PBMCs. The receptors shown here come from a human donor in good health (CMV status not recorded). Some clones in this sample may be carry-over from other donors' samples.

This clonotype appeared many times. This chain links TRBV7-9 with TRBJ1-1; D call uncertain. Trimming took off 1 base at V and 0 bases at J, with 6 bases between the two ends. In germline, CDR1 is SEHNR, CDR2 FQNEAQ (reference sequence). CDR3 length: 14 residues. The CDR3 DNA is TGTGCCAGCAGCTTAGTCGACATGAACACTGAAGCTTTCTTT. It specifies CASSLVDMNTEAFF.

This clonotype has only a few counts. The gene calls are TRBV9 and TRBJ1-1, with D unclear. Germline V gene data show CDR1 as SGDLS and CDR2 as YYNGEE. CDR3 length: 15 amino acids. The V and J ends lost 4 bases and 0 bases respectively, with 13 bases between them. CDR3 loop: CASSMGDGLNTEAFF. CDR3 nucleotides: TGTGCCAGCAGCATGGGTGACGGCTTGAACACTGAAGCTTTCTTT. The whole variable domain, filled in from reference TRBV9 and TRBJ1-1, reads DSGVTQTPKHLITATGQRVTLRCSPRSGDLSVYWYQQSLDQGLQFLIQYYNGEERAKGNILERFSAQQFPDLHSELNLSSLELGDSALYFCASSMGDGLNTEAFFGQGTRLTVV.

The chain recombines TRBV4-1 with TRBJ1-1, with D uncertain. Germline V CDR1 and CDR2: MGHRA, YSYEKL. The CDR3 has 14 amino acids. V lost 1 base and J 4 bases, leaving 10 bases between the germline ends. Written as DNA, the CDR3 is TGCGCCAGCAGCCAAGTTGGGGTAATCACTGAAGCTTTCTTT. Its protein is CASSQVGVITEAFF.

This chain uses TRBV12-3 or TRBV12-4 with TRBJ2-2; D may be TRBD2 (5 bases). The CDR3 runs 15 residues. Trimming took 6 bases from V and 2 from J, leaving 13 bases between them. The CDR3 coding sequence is TGTGCCAGCAGCCTGCCCCCGGGAAACACCGGGGAGCTGTTTTTT. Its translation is CASSLPPGNTGELFF.

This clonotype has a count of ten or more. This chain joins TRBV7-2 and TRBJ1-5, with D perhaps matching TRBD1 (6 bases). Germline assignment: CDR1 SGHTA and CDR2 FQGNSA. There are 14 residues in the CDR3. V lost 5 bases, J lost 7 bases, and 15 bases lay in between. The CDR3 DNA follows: TGTGCCAGCAGCCCCTGGGACATCAGGCAGCCCCAGCATTTT. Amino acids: CASSPWDIRQPQHF.

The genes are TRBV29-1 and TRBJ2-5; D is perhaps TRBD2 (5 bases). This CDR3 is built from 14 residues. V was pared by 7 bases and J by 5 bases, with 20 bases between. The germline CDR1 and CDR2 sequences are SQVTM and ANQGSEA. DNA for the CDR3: TGCAGCGCCGGAGGCAGGCCGCTAGAGGAGACCCAGTACTTC. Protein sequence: CSAGGRPLEETQYF.

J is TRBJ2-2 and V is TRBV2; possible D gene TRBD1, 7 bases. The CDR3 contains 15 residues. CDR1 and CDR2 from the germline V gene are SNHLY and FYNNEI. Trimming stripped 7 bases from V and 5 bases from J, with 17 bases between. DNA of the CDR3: TGTGCCAGCAAAGAGACAGGGAGCGGGACCGGGGAGCTGTTTTTT. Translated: CASKETGSGTGELFF.

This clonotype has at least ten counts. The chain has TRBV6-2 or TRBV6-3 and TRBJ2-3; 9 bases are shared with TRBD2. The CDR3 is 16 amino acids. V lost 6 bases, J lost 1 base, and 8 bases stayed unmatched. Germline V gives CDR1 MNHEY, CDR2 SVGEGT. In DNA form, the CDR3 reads TGTGCCAGCAGACCCATTCTAGCGGGGCGCACAGATACGCAGTATTTT. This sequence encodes CASRPILAGRTDTQYF.

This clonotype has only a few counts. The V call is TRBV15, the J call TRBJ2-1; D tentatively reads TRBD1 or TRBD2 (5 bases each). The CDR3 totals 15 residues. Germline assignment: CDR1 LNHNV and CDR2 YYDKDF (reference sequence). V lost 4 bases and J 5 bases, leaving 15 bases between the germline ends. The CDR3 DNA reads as TGTGCCACCAGCACAACCGGGACGGGTCACAATGAGCAGTTCTTC. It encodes CATSTTGTGHNEQFF.

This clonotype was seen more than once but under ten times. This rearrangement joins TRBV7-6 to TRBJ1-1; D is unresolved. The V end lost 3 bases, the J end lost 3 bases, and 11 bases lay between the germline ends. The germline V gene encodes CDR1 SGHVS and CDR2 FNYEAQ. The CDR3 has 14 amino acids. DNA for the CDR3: TGTGCCAGCAGCTTTGAAGGTTGGGACACTGAAGCTTTCTTT. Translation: CASSFEGWDTEAFF.